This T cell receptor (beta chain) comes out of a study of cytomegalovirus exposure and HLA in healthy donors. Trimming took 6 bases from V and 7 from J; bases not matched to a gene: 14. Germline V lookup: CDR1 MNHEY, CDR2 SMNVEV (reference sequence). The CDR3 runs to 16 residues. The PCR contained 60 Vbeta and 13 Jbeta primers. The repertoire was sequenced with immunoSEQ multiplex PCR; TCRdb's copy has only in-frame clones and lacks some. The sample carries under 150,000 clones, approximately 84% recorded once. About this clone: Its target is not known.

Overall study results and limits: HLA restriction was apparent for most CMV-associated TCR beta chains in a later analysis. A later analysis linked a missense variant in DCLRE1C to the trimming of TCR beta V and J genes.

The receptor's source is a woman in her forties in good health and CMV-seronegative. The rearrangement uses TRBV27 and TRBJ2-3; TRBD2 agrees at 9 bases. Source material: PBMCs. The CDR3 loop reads CASSQWTSEGVNTQYF. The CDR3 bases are TGTGCCAGCAGCCAATGGACTAGCGAAGGGGTAAATACGCAGTATTTT.